One and the same sample provided the 15 T cell receptor beta chains below, sequenced in a study of beta chain features in type 1 diabetes. Sequencing targeted expressed TCRB transcripts, as all isolated RNA had been reverse transcribed. The table came from immunoSEQ multiplex PCR; TCRdb's copy has only in-frame clones and leaves some out. Of some 410,000 clones listed, approximately 13% were seen once; the top ten hold approximately 0.035%. Sequencing input: naive CD4+ T cells from blood. The receptors shown here come from a man in his thirties or forties in good health.

CDR3 in DNA: TGTGCCAGCAGCTTGTCGGCAACCTCTAACTATGGCTACACCTTC. Translation gives CASSLSATSNYGYTF. This chain links TRBV5-4 with TRBJ1-2; D is undetermined. CDR1 SGHNT and CDR2 YYREEE come from the germline V gene (reference sequence). The CDR3 extends over 15 amino acids. V lost 1 base and J 0 bases, leaving 10 bases between the germline ends.

V and J are TRBV29-1 and TRBJ2-1; D is possibly TRBD2 (6 bases). V was pared by 4 bases and J by 3 bases, with 13 bases between. CDR1 and CDR2 from the germline V gene are SQVTM and ANQGSEA. The CDR3 is 14 amino acids. CDR3 loop: CSVGMVGGYNEQFF. The CDR3 bases are TGCAGCGTTGGAATGGTGGGGGGCTACAATGAGCAGTTCTTC.

About this clone itself: No DNA is shown, since the ends of the CDR3 on it are uncertain; the CDR3 is the one TCRdb lists. This sequence joins TRBV25-1 and TRBJ2-5; TRBD2 is the table's D call, not checked against the DNA. The CDR3 region is 16 residues in length, termini included. Germline CDR1 MGHDK, CDR2 SYGVNS. CDR3: CASSDSVRGRQETQYF.

The chain combines TRBV11-2 with TRBJ2-4, with a weak D call TRBD1 (5 bases). The CDR3 is made up of 19 amino acids. Germline CDR1 reads SGHAT; CDR2 reads FQNNGV. V dropped 5 bases and J dropped 0 bases, with 23 bases sitting between them. The DNA for the CDR3 is TGTGCCAGCAGCCAACAACAGGTTTCCCAGAAGCAAGCCAAAAACATTCAGTACTTC. This translates into CASSQQQVSQKQAKNIQYF.

The chain is built from TRBV7-9 and TRBJ2-7; D is perhaps TRBD1 (6 bases). Trimming removed 4 bases from V and 7 bases from J, with 14 bases in between. Per germline, CDR1 SEHNR and CDR2 FQNEAQ (reference sequence). The CDR3 length is 13 residues. The CDR3 DNA reads TGTGCCAGCAGCTCGGGCAGGGGCGGGGAGCAGTACGTC. It encodes CASSSGRGGEQYV.

This clone was seen many times. V and J are TRBV25-1 and TRBJ2-7; D is undetermined. CDR1 is MGHDK, CDR2 SYGVNS, per germline. V was pared by 6 bases and J by 5 bases, with 17 bases between. The CDR3 length is 14 residues. This chain's CDR3 is CASSPPGLPHEQYV. CDR3 nucleotides: TGTGCCAGCAGCCCCCCGGGCCTACCCCACGAGCAGTACGTC.

This clone was counted a few times. The chain recombines TRBV10-3 with TRBJ2-7, with D perhaps matching TRBD1 (5 bases). Trimming removed 1 base at V and 5 bases at J, with 9 bases between. Germline V gene sequence: CDR1 ENHRY, CDR2 SYGVKD. The CDR3 is made up of 13 amino acids. CDR3 residues: CAISEWQGDEQYV. The CDR3 DNA is TGTGCCATCAGTGAGTGGCAGGGTGACGAGCAGTACGTC.

This clone was observed a handful of times. V is TRBV27 and J is TRBJ1-2; 8 nucleotides line up with TRBD1. The CDR3 is 14 residues long. Germline V gene sequence: CDR1 MNHEY, CDR2 SMNVEV (reference sequence). V trimming: 1 base; J trimming: 4 bases; junction bases outside the gene matches: 2. The CDR3 sequence is CASSLYTGGYGYTF. The CDR3 region has the DNA TGTGCCAGCAGTTTATATACAGGGGGCTATGGCTACACCTTC.

This clone has only a few counts. The chain combines TRBV19 with TRBJ1-1, with TRBD1 identical over 10 bases. Unmatched junction bases numbered 2, after V lost 6 bases and J lost 4 bases. In germline, CDR1 is LNHDA, CDR2 SQIVND (reference sequence). The CDR3 totals 13 residues. The chain's CDR3 is CASRDRGRTEAFF. DNA for the CDR3: TGTGCCAGTAGAGACAGGGGGCGCACTGAAGCTTTCTTT.

This chain joins TRBV18 and TRBJ2-6, with unresolved D. V lost 6 bases and J lost 1, with 4 bases in between. The CDR3 loop spans 13 amino acids. The germline CDR1 and CDR2 sequences are KGHSH and LQKENI. The CDR3 loop is CASSQSGANVLTF. The CDR3 region has the DNA TGTGCCAGCTCGCAGTCTGGGGCCAACGTCCTGACTTTC.

This clone was found a few times. The V call is TRBV4-3, the J call TRBJ2-7; 8 bases line up with TRBD1. CDR1 is LGHNA and CDR2 is YSLEER in the germline V gene. The CDR3 covers 15 residues. The trim removed 4 bases at V and 1 base at J, leaving 6 bases unmatched. The CDR3, as DNA: TGCGCCAGCAGCCTCCGACAGGGGATTTCCTACGAGCAGTACTTC. Residues: CASSLRQGISYEQYF.

With respect to this clone: The junction shows a germline mismatch at one end, possibly a read error. V is TRBV10-1 and J is TRBJ2-7; D is possibly TRBD1 (6 bases). Germline V gives CDR1 WNHNN, CDR2 SYGVQD (reference sequence). The CDR3 is 14 residues long. CDR3 in DNA: TGCGCCAGCAGTGATGGACAGTTCCTTTACGGGCAGTACTTC. This codes for CASSDGQFLYGQYF.

This clone showed up just a few times. The gene calls are TRBV29-1 and TRBJ2-1; 10 positions agree with TRBD2. V shed 1 base and J 3 bases; nucleotides not matched to a gene: 0. Germline values: CDR1 SQVTM, CDR2 ANQGSEA. This CDR3 region has 14 residues. For the CDR3, the DNA is TGCAGCGTTGAAGCTAGCGGGAGCTACAATGAGCAGTTCTTC. It yields the protein CSVEASGSYNEQFF.

This clone was observed a few times. The chain couples TRBV7-9 to TRBJ2-1, with 8 bases that match TRBD1. Looked up from germline, CDR1 is SEHNR and CDR2 is FQNEAQ (reference sequence). The junction had 15 bases not matched to a gene; V was cut back by 4 bases and J by 4 bases. CDR3 length equals 18 residues. CDR3 in DNA: TGTGCCAGCAGCTCCCCGACAGGGGAGGATTTTATTTACAATGAGCAGTTCTTC. It encodes CASSSPTGEDFIYNEQFF.

This rearrangement joins TRBV6-5 to TRBJ1-5, with a tentative D call TRBD1 (5 bases). CDR3 length equals 14 residues. Per germline, CDR1 MNHEY and CDR2 SVGAGI. V was pared by 8 bases and J by 0 bases, with 11 bases between. As DNA, the CDR3 is TGTGCCAGCGCAGCGGGGGATAGCAATCAGCCCCAGCATTTT. It translates to CASAAGDSNQPQHF.